A selection of T cell receptor beta chains follows, all from one sample in a study of human T cells and chemical hapten exposure. TCRdb fed the RACE reads into MiXCR, producing one record per CDR3 protein. Of approximately 120,000 distinct CDR3 sequences in the sample, 9% to 9.5% are singletons; the top ten hold about 3.4%. The input for sequencing was whole blood, taken in connection with sensitization to the hapten diphenylcyclopropenone (DPC). Receptors were obtained from a woman between 40 and 55 years old with alopecia areata. Some clones in this sample may be carry-over from other donors' samples. The CDR3 runs from the conserved cysteine through the conserved F or W. D genes are given only for firm matches. Expanded clones are given a class, and other clones once, few, many or no size at all.

D gene	V gene	clone size	J gene	CDR3 length	CDR3 DNA	CDR3 protein
NA	TRBV7-9	NA	TRBJ1-4	12	TGTGCCAGCAGCTTAGCGGCATATGAAAAACTGTTT	CASSLAAYEKLF
TRBD2	TRBV9	NA	TRBJ2-3	18	TGTGCCAGCAGCCCGCGAATTATAGCGGGGGTGATAACAGATACGCAGTATTTT	CASSPRIIAGVITDTQYF
NA	TRBV6-2/TRBV6-3	few	TRBJ2-5	15	TGTGCCAGCAGCTCCGTTGGCGGGTACCAAGAGACCCAGTACTTC	CASSSVGGYQETQYF
NA	TRBV25-1	NA	TRBJ1-4	18	TGTGCCAGCAGTGACTCGCGGACAGAATCACCAACTAATGAAAAACTGTTTTTT	CASSDSRTESPTNEKLFF
TRBD2	TRBV12-3/TRBV12-4	many	TRBJ2-7	13	TGTGCCATTAGGCTAGCGGGGGTTCAAGAGCAGTACTTC	CAIRLAGVQEQYF
NA	TRBV20-1	many	TRBJ2-3	15	TGCAGTGCTAGTTCAAATGGATTACCCACAGATACGCAGTATTTT	CSASSNGLPTDTQYF
NA	TRBV6-5	many	TRBJ1-4	11	TGTGCCAGCGGACCCAGTGAAAAACTGTTTTTT	CASGPSEKLFF
NA	TRBV3-1	many	TRBJ1-2	16	TGTGCCAGCAGCCAAGATGTGAGGACGCAGAAGTCCGGCTACACCTTC	CASSQDVRTQKSGYTF
TRBD1	TRBV20-1	few	TRBJ2-7	13	TGCAGTGCTAGCCGGGACAGGGGATACGAGCAGTACTTC	CSASRDRGYEQYF
TRBD1	TRBV6-2/TRBV6-3	many	TRBJ2-7	15	TGTGCCAGCAGTTTACGAAGGACAGGGGTGCACGAGCAGTACTTC	CASSLRRTGVHEQYF
NA	TRBV7-6	few	TRBJ2-2	16	TGTGCCAGCAGCTTATTTACCGGGATCAACACCGGGGAGCTGTTTTTT	CASSLFTGINTGELFF
NA	TRBV28	NA	TRBJ2-1	15	TGTGCCAGCAGTCGTGGGGGGTCTATTGACAATGAGCAGTTCTTC	CASSRGGSIDNEQFF
NA	TRBV23-1	many	TRBJ1-1	15	TGCGCCAGCAGTCAATCAAAGATGCCCAACACTGAAGCTTTCTTT	CASSQSKMPNTEAFF
TRBD1	TRBV12-3/TRBV12-4	many	TRBJ1-1	13	TGTGCCAGCGAGACAGGGACGAACACTGAAGCTTTCTTT	CASETGTNTEAFF
TRBD1	TRBV10-3	few	TRBJ2-7	14	TGTGCCATCAGTGCGGGACAGGGGATCAACGAGCAGTACTTC	CAISAGQGINEQYF
NA	TRBV2	NA	TRBJ2-6	17	TGTGCCAGCAGTGAAGAGGAGCCGAGCTCTGGGGCCAACGTCCTGACTTTC	CASSEEEPSSGANVLTF
NA	TRBV29-1	few	TRBJ2-1	12	TGCAGCGTTTGGGCGGGTAACAATGAGCAGTTCTTC	CSVWAGNNEQFF
NA	TRBV12-3/TRBV12-4	many	TRBJ2-2	13	TGTGCCAGCAGTTCTGGGAGCACCGGGGAGCTGTTTTTT	CASSSGSTGELFF
TRBD2	TRBV6-1	few	TRBJ2-1	14	TGTGCCAGCAGGACTAGCGGGGACTACAATGAGCAGTTCTTC	CASRTSGDYNEQFF
NA	TRBV7-8	few	TRBJ2-1	16	TGTGCCAGCAGCGGGGAGGGACAGGCTTTAAGCAATGAGCAGTTCTTC	CASSGEGQALSNEQFF
NA	TRBV4-1	NA	TRBJ1-1	16	TGCGCCAGCAGCCAAGAAGGATTTACAAGAAACACTGAAGCTTTCTTT	CASSQEGFTRNTEAFF
NA	TRBV4-2	NA	TRBJ2-3	15	TGTGCCAGCAGCCTTGACCGGGACCCGAAGGATACGCAGTATTTT	CASSLDRDPKDTQYF
TRBD2	TRBV4-2	few	TRBJ2-3	18	TGTGCCAGCAGCCAAGGACTAGCGGGGGCCTTTAGCACAGATACGCAGTATTTT	CASSQGLAGAFSTDTQYF
NA	TRBV6-6	many	TRBJ1-2	16	TGTGCCAGCAGTTACTCTGACCGACTGGTTACTTATGGCTACACCTTC	CASSYSDRLVTYGYTF
TRBD1	TRBV20-1	many	TRBJ1-2	14	TGCAGTGCCAGACCGGGACAGGGTAGCTATGGCTACACCTTC	CSARPGQGSYGYTF
NA	TRBV4-3	NA	TRBJ1-1	16	TGCGCCAGCAGCCAAGCCCCCTCCCAGAGGAACACTGAAGCTTTCTTT	CASSQAPSQRNTEAFF
TRBD2	TRBV7-9	few	TRBJ2-5	14	TGTGCCAGCACCCCGCCGGGGGGGCGCGAGACCCAGTACTTC	CASTPPGGRETQYF
NA	TRBV7-9	NA	TRBJ2-1	16	TGTGCCGGCAGCCCCCTCGCAGGCACCCGATACAATGAGCAGTTCTTC	CAGSPLAGTRYNEQFF
NA	TRBV7-7	many	TRBJ1-3	15	TGTGCCAGCAGCATTGGTCGGGGAGGCGGAAACACCATATATTTT	CASSIGRGGGNTIYF
TRBD1	TRBV4-3	many	TRBJ2-7	15	TGCGCCAGCAGCCAGTACCGGGACAGGTCCTACGAGCAGTACTTC	CASSQYRDRSYEQYF
NA	TRBV7-2	NA	TRBJ1-4	14	TGTGCCAGCAGCCCCAACCAGGGTGGTGAAAAACTGTTTTTT	CASSPNQGGEKLFF
TRBD2	TRBV9	NA	TRBJ2-3	16	TGTGCCAGCAGCTTCGGACTAGCGGGGGGCGAGGATACGCAGTATTTT	CASSFGLAGGEDTQYF
NA	TRBV5-6	few	TRBJ2-1	13	TGTGCCAGCAGCTTGGAAGCCGACAATGAGCAGTTCTTC	CASSLEADNEQFF
NA	TRBV27	many	TRBJ2-7	12	TGTGCCAGCAGTACCAGGACCTACGAGCAGTACTTC	CASSTRTYEQYF